Listed here is a single TCR beta chain. Its antigen is unidentified. This sample is part of a study of cytomegalovirus exposure and HLA in healthy donors. Notes on the study in general: When a later analysis compared HLA-associated TCR beta chains with equally common others, the HLA-associated chains turned out to be more clonally expanded and to have lower generation probabilities. According to the study, about 180 TCR beta chains were cytomegalovirus-associated. Most TCR beta V segments were productive about 90% or about 30% of the time in an earlier analysis.

The primer mix had 60 Vbeta and 13 Jbeta primers. The repertoire was sequenced with immunoSEQ multiplex PCR; TCRdb's copy has only in-frame clones and lacks some. This table has approximately 190,000 clones, 78% appearing once. Those who donated were healthy bone marrow donors. The source material was PBMCs. The sequence derives from a woman aged 25 to 39 in good health and CMV-seropositive.

CDR3 nucleotide sequence: TGTGCCAGCGTGACTAGCGGGGGGGCTACAGATACGCAGTATTTT. It codes for CASVTSGGATDTQYF. The chain couples TRBV5-6 to TRBJ2-3; the match to TRBD2 covers 14 bases. From germline, CDR1 is SGHDT and CDR2 YYEEEE. CDR3 size: 15 residues. J gave up 3 bases and V 7 bases, and 4 bases lay outside the gene matches. The entire variable domain, with the rest obtained from reference TRBV5-6 and TRBJ2-3, is as follows: DAGVTQSPTHLIKTRGQQVTLRCSPKSGHDTVSWYQQALGQGPQFIFQYYEEEERQRGNFPDRFSGHQFPNYSSELNVNALLLGDSALYLCASVTSGGATDTQYFGPGTRLTVL.